This T cell receptor beta chain comes out of a study of PD-1 blockade in classical Hodgkin lymphoma. Measured with immunoSEQ multiplex PCR; TCRdb has only the in-frame clones, and not every one. The repertoire holds tens of thousands of clones, over 90% seen once, with less than 3.5% in the top ten. Germline CDR1 and CDR2: SEHNR and FQNEAQ (reference sequence). The CDR3 totals 19 residues. Unmatched junction bases numbered 9, after V lost 2 bases and J lost 3 bases. Time point in this sample: newly diagnosed, previously untreated cHL patient sample. Only a few counts were recorded for this clone. What was sequenced was peripheral blood mononuclear cells (PBMCs). This chain uses TRBV7-9 with TRBJ2-1, with TRBD2 matching 14 bases. The clonotype originates from a human donor with classical Hodgkin lymphoma. The CDR3 sequence is CASSLMGLAGVLYYNEQFF. Here the CDR3 DNA reads TGTGCCAGCAGCTTAATGGGACTAGCGGGAGTCCTGTACTACAATGAGCAGTTCTTC.